The next 29 T cell receptor beta chains were all read from a single sample in a study of T cells in Graves' hyperthyroidism and ophthalmopathy (dated by TCRdb to the late 2010s). Receptors were amplified or captured by multiplex PCR. TCRdb lists the instrument as Illumina HiSeq 2000. The TCR beta CDR3 regions were amplified from RNA transcripts. The first round of RT-PCR for the TCR CDR3 was performed with the HTBI primer set and the Qiagen OneStep RT-PCR kit. TCRdb passed the public sequencing reads through fastp at Q25 and MiXCR, retaining productive beta sequences. Under each unique CDR3 protein, matching rows form one entry showing the most common genes and DNA. The sample table contains about 300,000 distinct CDR3 sequences; only one count was recorded for 16% of them. The ten largest clones represent 33% of the sample. The sample was blood. The origin of the receptors is a man aged 25 to 40 with Graves' hyperthyroidism.

The chain carries TRBV27 and TRBJ2-7; 7 bases fit TRBD1. The CDR3 spans 13 residues. J gave up 9 bases and V 6 bases, and 11 bases lay outside the gene matches. CDR1 is MNHEY and CDR2 is SMNVEV in the germline V gene (reference sequence). This CDR3 is CASSRRDSQVQYF. The CDR3, as DNA: TGTGCCAGCAGCCGCCGGGACAGCCAAGTGCAGTACTTC.

The V gene is TRBV20-1, the J gene TRBJ2-7, with 13 bases fitting TRBD2. Germline V lookup: CDR1 DFQATT, CDR2 SNEGSKA (reference sequence). The CDR3 is 16 residues long. Trimming removed 3 bases from V and 0 bases from J; junction bases left unmatched: 5. The CDR3 protein is CSASGRTSGSSYEQYF. The CDR3 coding sequence is TGCAGTGCTAGCGGACGGACTAGCGGGAGCTCCTACGAGCAGTACTTC.

The chain couples TRBV24-1 to TRBJ1-1; no clear D. The V and J ends lost 1 base and 2 bases respectively, with 4 bases between them. Per germline, CDR1 KGHDR and CDR2 SFDVKD. This CDR3 has 13 residues. CDR3 nucleotides: TGTGCCACCAGTGATTTTCGAAACACTGAAGCTTTCTTT. It yields the protein CATSDFRNTEAFF.

This clonotype was seen at least ten times. The V gene is TRBV7-9, the J gene TRBJ2-3; D not resolved. From germline, CDR1 is SEHNR and CDR2 FQNEAQ (reference sequence). The CDR3 has 16 amino acids. V was cut by 0 bases and J by 0 bases, with 10 bases left in between. In DNA, the CDR3 is TGTGCCAGCAGCTTAGCGCGTCGGGTTAGCACAGATACGCAGTATTTT. Protein sequence: CASSLARRVSTDTQYF.

This clonotype was picked up a small number of times. CDR3 DNA sequence: TGCGCCAGCAGCCGGGTTAGTGGCGCCACAGATACGCAGTATTTT. Translation gives CASSRVSGATDTQYF. The V gene is TRBV5-1, the J gene TRBJ2-3; D remains unclear. V was trimmed by 4 bases and J by 2 bases, leaving 14 bases between them. CDR3 size: 15 residues. Germline-derived CDR1 and CDR2 are SGHRS and YFSETQ.

The chain combines TRBV27 with TRBJ2-5; no reliable D call. The CDR3 has 13 residues. Germline V gene data show CDR1 as MNHEY and CDR2 as SMNVEV (reference sequence). V was pared by 0 bases and J by 5 bases, with 7 bases between. CDR3 nucleotide sequence: TGTGCCAGCAGTTTATCACGGTGGGAGACCCAGTACTTC. Residues: CASSLSRWETQYF.

The rearrangement joins TRBV27 to TRBJ1-1; D not resolved. The CDR3 loop spans 11 amino acids. Germline V gene data show CDR1 as MNHEY and CDR2 as SMNVEV (reference sequence). V dropped 4 bases and J dropped 8 bases, with 8 bases sitting between them. CDR3 sequence reads: CASSSRSEAFF. In DNA, the CDR3 is TGTGCCAGCAGTTCCCGGTCAGAAGCTTTCTTT.

This clonotype was seen at least ten times. The J gene is TRBJ2-1, the V gene TRBV11-3; TRBD2 might be the D (5 bases). This CDR3 has 12 amino acids. CDR1 is SGHNT, CDR2 YENEEA, per germline. The ends were cut back, 5 bases at V and 6 bases at J, with 8 bases in the middle. CDR3 amino acids: CASSHSVNEQFF. CDR3 DNA: TGTGCCAGCAGCCATAGCGTCAATGAGCAGTTCTTC.

The CDR3 sequence: CATGQGNTEAFF. CDR3 coding DNA: TGTGCCACAGGACAGGGAAACACTGAAGCTTTCTTT. The chain is built from TRBV24-1 and TRBJ1-1; 8 positions match TRBD1. The germline CDR1 and CDR2 sequences are KGHDR and SFDVKD. The V and J ends lost 10 bases and 2 bases, in that order; junction bases with no gene match: 2. This CDR3 has 12 residues.

This clonotype was observed at least ten times. The rearrangement links TRBV27 to TRBJ2-2; TRBD2 might be the D (6 bases). Germline V gene lookup returns CDR1 MNHEY and CDR2 SMNVEV (reference sequence). Trimming left V 6 bases short and J 0 bases short, with 26 bases between. The length of the CDR3 is 20 residues. CDR3 in DNA: TGTGCCAGCAGGCTGACTAGTATCTTATTCATCGGGGCGAACACCGGGGAGCTGTTTTTT. It is translated as CASRLTSILFIGANTGELFF.

This clonotype was seen only a few times. The chain carries TRBV9 and TRBJ1-2; D gene ambiguous. The CDR3 is 15 residues long. Germline V gives CDR1 SGDLS, CDR2 YYNGEE. The ends were cut back, 3 bases at V and 8 bases at J, with 20 bases in the middle. DNA of the CDR3: TGTGCCAGCAGCGCGGGGTCCGGACCTGGTAAAGGCTACACCTTC. It yields the protein CASSAGSGPGKGYTF.

Only a few counts were recorded for this clonotype. The CDR3 bases are TGTGCCAGCCAGGAGACTAGCGGGGCCTACGAGCAGTACTTC. Amino acids: CASQETSGAYEQYF. The V and J genes are TRBV2 and TRBJ2-7, with TRBD2 matching 11 bases. V was clipped by 8 bases and J by 2 bases; unmatched bases: 5. Germline assignment: CDR1 SNHLY and CDR2 FYNNEI. The CDR3 spans 14 residues.

The sample holds many counts of this clonotype. The chain carries TRBV18 and TRBJ2-1; no definite D call. CDR3 length equals 13 residues. The germline gives CDR1 KGHSH, CDR2 LQKENI. V was trimmed by 3 bases and J by 7 bases, leaving 10 bases between them. CDR3: CASSPATGNEQFF. CDR3 sequence (DNA): TGTGCCAGCTCACCGGCGACCGGGAATGAGCAGTTCTTC.

This clonotype turned up a few times. The genes are TRBV30 and TRBJ2-2, with TRBD2 matching 11 bases. Germline V gene lookup returns CDR1 GTSNPN and CDR2 SVGIG (reference sequence). After removal of 2 bases from V and 7 bases from J, the junction contained 12 bases not matched to a gene. The CDR3 contains 17 residues. CDR3 DNA sequence: TGTGCCTGGAGTTCCCGACTAGCGGGATCGAACGTCGGGGAGCTGTTTTTT. It translates to CAWSSRLAGSNVGELFF.

The chain recombines TRBV20-1 with TRBJ1-1; D ambiguous. Germline V lookup: CDR1 DFQATT, CDR2 SNEGSKA (reference sequence). The CDR3 is 11 residues long. V lost 5 bases to trimming and J lost 8 bases, with 12 bases between them. The CDR3 DNA reads TGCAGTGCTCAGTTATCGGCAGAAGCTTTCTTT. It codes for CSAQLSAEAFF.

This clonotype has a count of ten or more. The rearrangement links TRBV6-2 or TRBV6-3 to TRBJ2-1, with 12 bases identical to TRBD2. CDR3 length: 18 residues. The germline CDR1 and CDR2 sequences are MNHEY and SVGEGT. J gave up 5 bases and V 6 bases, and 14 bases lay outside the gene matches. The chain's CDR3 is CASRPLAGGPHQDNEQFF. CDR3 coding DNA: TGTGCCAGCAGGCCCCTAGCGGGAGGGCCTCACCAAGACAATGAGCAGTTCTTC.

This clonotype was detected many times. The J gene is TRBJ1-2, the V gene TRBV6-1; D not resolved. Trimming took 2 bases from V and 8 from J, leaving 18 bases between them. Germline loops: CDR1 MNHNS, CDR2 SASEGT. The CDR3 covers 15 residues. The CDR3 DNA sequence: TGTGCCAGCAGTGAACAGCGGGTAGGAGCGGGAGGCTACACCTTC. It translates to CASSEQRVGAGGYTF.

This clonotype was counted at least ten times. The chain joins TRBV7-2 to TRBJ1-4; 11 bases fit TRBD1. The CDR3 extends over 18 amino acids. Germline V gene data show CDR1 as SGHTA and CDR2 as FQGNSA. V shed 0 bases, J shed 8 bases, and the junction held 11 bases outside the gene matches. This CDR3 reads CASSLAQPGQGEKEKLFF. Here the CDR3 DNA reads TGTGCCAGCAGCTTAGCGCAACCGGGACAGGGGGAAAAAGAAAAACTGTTTTTT.

This clonotype has more than one count but fewer than ten. This rearrangement joins TRBV6-1 to TRBJ2-7; 10 bases align to TRBD2. CDR1 is MNHNS and CDR2 is SASEGT in the germline V gene. CDR3 length equals 13 residues. The junction had 1 base not matched to a gene; V was cut back by 2 bases and J by 6 bases. The CDR3 here is CASSEQREGEQYF. In DNA form, the CDR3 reads TGTGCCAGCAGTGAACAGCGGGAGGGCGAGCAGTACTTC.

This clonotype occurred many times. The V and J genes are TRBV11-2 and TRBJ2-1, with D tentatively TRBD1 or TRBD2 (5 bases each). The CDR3 sequence is 15 residues long. V gave up 5 bases and J gave up 0 bases, with 11 bases separating them. CDR1 is SGHAT, CDR2 FQNNGV, per germline. The CDR3 loop is CASSAGTGSYNEQFF. In DNA, the CDR3 is TGTGCCAGCAGCGCCGGGACCGGCTCCTACAATGAGCAGTTCTTC.

In its sample, this clonotype was seen many times. The chain couples TRBV10-2 to TRBJ1-2, with no clear D. The germline V gene encodes CDR1 WSHSY and CDR2 SAAADI. The CDR3 totals 11 residues. Trimming removed 8 bases from V and 2 bases from J, with 6 bases in between. This CDR3 reads CASGENYGYTF. The CDR3 nucleotides are TGCGCCAGCGGGGAAAACTATGGCTACACCTTC.

This clonotype was counted only a few times. The chain carries TRBV29-1 and TRBJ2-2; D gene unclear. CDR3 length: 13 residues. Per germline, CDR1 SQVTM and CDR2 ANQGSEA. Trimming took off 4 bases at V and 7 bases at J, with 13 bases between the two ends. CDR3 nucleotide sequence: TGCAGCGTTGGAACCCCTCGTATCGGGGAGCTGTTTTTT. It codes for CSVGTPRIGELFF.

This clonotype occurred a few times. V and J are TRBV12-3 or TRBV12-4 and TRBJ2-7; D assignment may be TRBD1 or TRBD2 (5 bases each). V was cut by 4 bases and J by 3 bases, with 13 bases left in between. The CDR3 is 14 residues long. The DNA of the CDR3 is TGTGCCAGCAGTTCCCCGGGGCACCACTACGAGCAGTACTTC. Amino acid sequence: CASSSPGHHYEQYF.

This clonotype showed up just a few times. Just one base apart from a much larger clone, this may be a read error. CDR3 nucleotide sequence: TGTACCAGCAGCCCGGACAGGGTGGTGTACAATGAGCAGTTCTTC. The encoded protein is CTSSPDRVVYNEQFF. This chain links TRBV11-1 with TRBJ2-1, with TRBD1 identical over 8 bases. The CDR3 loop spans 15 amino acids. Germline V CDR1 and CDR2: SGHAT, FQDESV (reference sequence).

This clonotype showed up many times. V gene TRBV5-1 combines with J gene TRBJ2-3; D unclear. Germline V gene data show CDR1 as SGHRS and CDR2 as YFSETQ. Trimming took off 4 bases at V and 5 bases at J, with 14 bases between the two ends. The CDR3 totals 14 residues. The CDR3 DNA follows: TGCGCCAGCAGCCCGGGCCAGCCGGGAGATACGCAGTATTTT. It encodes CASSPGQPGDTQYF.

A few counts support this clonotype. The genes are TRBV19 and TRBJ2-7, with 7 bases aligning to TRBD1. The trim removed 7 bases at V and 6 bases at J, leaving 12 bases unmatched. CDR1 is LNHDA and CDR2 is SQIVND in the germline V gene (reference sequence). CDR3 length: 14 amino acids. CDR3 nucleotides: TGTGCCAGTACCCCTCGACAGGGTTTGGTCGAGCAGTACTTC. This sequence encodes CASTPRQGLVEQYF. Full variable domain (outside the CDR3, taken from reference TRBV19 and TRBJ2-7): DGGITQSPKYLFRKEGQNVTLSCEQNLNHDAMYWYRQDPGQGLRLIYYSQIVNDFQKGDIAEGYSVSREKKESFPLTVTSAQKNPTAFYLCASTPRQGLVEQYFGPGTRLTVT.

At least ten counts were recorded for this clonotype. This chain links TRBV27 with TRBJ1-1; maybe TRBD1 (5 bases). This CDR3 is 14 amino acids long. V dropped 4 bases and J dropped 5 bases, with 14 bases sitting between them. Germline assignment: CDR1 MNHEY and CDR2 SMNVEV (reference sequence). This chain's CDR3 is CASSSPFRGTEAFF. The CDR3 DNA reads TGTGCCAGCAGTTCCCCGTTTCGGGGGACTGAAGCTTTCTTT.

The genes are TRBV5-1 and TRBJ2-3; 9 nucleotides align to TRBD2. This CDR3 is 18 amino acids long. After removal of 0 bases from V and 2 bases from J, the junction contained 10 bases not matched to a gene. Germline CDR1 SGHRS, CDR2 YFSETQ. The CDR3 reads CASSLVPPSGIHTDTQYF. Here the CDR3 DNA reads TGCGCCAGCAGCTTGGTCCCGCCTAGCGGGATCCACACAGATACGCAGTATTTT.

Many counts were recorded for this clonotype. The rearrangement joins TRBV5-1 to TRBJ2-1, with a tentative D call TRBD2 (6 bases). The V gene lost 0 bases and the J gene lost 9 bases, with 13 bases spanning the gap. Germline V gene data show CDR1 as SGHRS and CDR2 as YFSETQ. CDR3 length: 14 amino acids. CDR3 protein: CASSLERRDREQFF. The CDR3, as DNA: TGCGCCAGCAGCTTGGAGAGGAGGGACCGTGAGCAGTTCTTC.